This record looks at one TCR beta chain sequence and its context. The CDR3 is made up of 13 amino acids. Germline V gene sequence: CDR1 SNHLY, CDR2 FYNNEI. Trimming pared 5 bases from V and 5 bases from J, leaving 10 bases between. This entry belongs to a study of blood T cell repertoires in COVID-19. Repertoires were generated with immunoSEQ multiplex PCR, while TCRdb's copy carries only in-frame clones and drops some. The data show some 200,000 clones, 85% seen once. Source material: peripheral blood. The sequence derives from a man aged 60-69 years with COVID-19, enrolled during active disease. J is TRBJ1-5 and V is TRBV2; perhaps TRBD1 as D (5 bases). Here the CDR3 DNA reads TGTGCCAGCAGTACCGACAGAGATCAGCCCCAGCATTTT. It encodes CASSTDRDQPQHF.